These 23 T cell receptor beta chains share one sample of origin, sequenced in a study of regulatory T cells in long-lasting Graves disease (dated by TCRdb to about 2021). The library came from multiplex PCR. Sequencing was performed on an Illumina HiSeq 4000. To build TCR beta libraries, CDR3 regions were amplified by Arm-PCR using iRepertoire HTBI primers. Using fastp trimming at Q25 and MiXCR clonotype assembly, TCRdb reanalyzed the public sequencing data and kept in-frame beta chains. CDR3 protein sequences are deduplicated, and each keeps its most common genes and DNA. The sample contains around 480,000 distinct CDR3 sequences, 15% to 20% of them found a single time. 25% of the sample belongs to the ten largest clones. The time point label on this specimen signifies: newly diagnosed GD, antithyroid drugs for less than 3 months. For both TCR sequencing and RNA sequencing, RNA was extracted from PBMCs using TRIzol.

These same data were also listed under a study on T cells in Graves' hyperthyroidism and ophthalmopathy.

The material was peripheral blood mononuclear cells (PBMCs), obtained at new diagnosis, from a patient treated with antithyroid drugs. These receptor sequences come from a woman aged 35 to 60 with Graves disease. Donor details come from another sample of the same person, matched by shared clones.

This clonotype has a count of ten or more. V is TRBV6-1 and J is TRBJ1-5; no clear D gene. This CDR3 comprises 13 residues. Trimming left V 5 bases short and J 8 bases short, with 13 bases between. Germline V gene lookup returns CDR1 MNHNS and CDR2 SASEGT. The CDR3 nucleotides are TGTGCCAGCAGTCCCAGAGCCTTGGAGCCCCAGCATTTT. This encodes CASSPRALEPQHF.

The chain recombines TRBV18 with TRBJ1-5; the D is unclear. This CDR3 has 15 residues. V was pared by 3 bases and J by 7 bases, with 16 bases between. Germline CDR1 and CDR2: KGHSH and LQKENI. The CDR3 loop reads CASSPLGSGGQPQHF. The CDR3, as DNA: TGTGCCAGCTCACCGTTAGGGTCAGGTGGGCAGCCCCAGCATTTT.

J is TRBJ2-1 and V is TRBV29-1; a possible D gene is TRBD2 (6 bases). The CDR3 has 12 residues. V lost 7 bases, J lost 9 bases, and 16 bases lay in between. Germline-derived CDR1 and CDR2 are SQVTM and ANQGSEA. CDR3 nucleotide sequence: TGCAGCGCATCCCCTGGGACTCCTGAGCAGTTCTTC. This sequence encodes CSASPGTPEQFF.

This chain links TRBV19 with TRBJ1-5; D gene ambiguous. Trimming shortened V by 3 bases and J by 4 bases, and 7 bases separated the two germline ends. The CDR3 has 13 residues. The germline CDR1 and CDR2 sequences are LNHDA and SQIVND (reference sequence). The CDR3 loop reads CASSIPENQPQHF. The CDR3 coding sequence is TGTGCCAGTAGTATTCCAGAGAATCAGCCCCAGCATTTT.

The chain carries TRBV19 and TRBJ1-2, with D perhaps TRBD1 (5 bases). Trimming took 6 bases from V and 2 from J, leaving 13 bases between them. Germline-derived CDR1 and CDR2 are LNHDA and SQIVND (reference sequence). The CDR3 loop spans 14 amino acids. The CDR3 loop is CASSPRAGNYGYTF. The DNA of the CDR3 is TGTGCCAGTAGCCCCAGGGCGGGGAACTATGGCTACACCTTC.

This clonotype showed up many times. CDR3 nucleotides: TGTGCCAGCAGTTTGGGACAGGGTTACACTGAAGCTTTCTTT. It encodes CASSLGQGYTEAFF. V is TRBV12-3 or TRBV12-4 and J is TRBJ1-1; 9 positions match TRBD1. This CDR3 has 14 amino acids. The junction had 2 bases not matched to a gene; V was cut back by 3 bases and J by 3 bases.

The chain joins TRBV6-1 to TRBJ2-2; D unresolved. The ends were cut back, 6 bases at V and 0 bases at J, with 5 bases in the middle. Germline V gene lookup returns CDR1 MNHNS and CDR2 SASEGT. This CDR3 has 13 amino acids. The CDR3 here is CASRNPNTGELFF. CDR3 sequence (DNA): TGTGCCAGCAGGAATCCGAACACCGGGGAGCTGTTTTTT.

Only a few counts were recorded for this clonotype. No conserved phenylalanine or tryptophan is present at the end of the CDR3, so a read error is the likely explanation. J is TRBJ1-2 and V is TRBV9; D might be TRBD1 (6 bases). V lost 0 bases, J lost 0 bases, and 9 bases lay in between. There are 15 residues in the CDR3. Germline values: CDR1 SGDLS, CDR2 YYNGEE. CDR3 DNA sequence: TGTGCCAGCAGCGTAGGAGGGGGAGCTAACTATGGCTACACCTCC. Protein: CASSVGGGANYGYTS.

The J gene is TRBJ1-3, the V gene TRBV10-3; no firm D call. CDR3 length: 13 amino acids. Trimming cost V 10 bases and J 0 bases, with 10 bases left between them. CDR1 ENHRY and CDR2 SYGVKD come from the germline V gene. The CDR3 bases are TGTGCCACAGAGAACCACTCTGGAAACACCATATATTTT. The encoded protein is CATENHSGNTIYF.

The chain recombines TRBV18 with TRBJ2-7, with 9 bases fitting TRBD2. The germline V gene has CDR1 KGHSH and CDR2 LQKENI. J was trimmed by 5 bases and V by 6 bases; bases with no gene match: 5. CDR3 length: 13 residues. The CDR3: CASSRTSDHEQYF. The DNA of the CDR3 is TGTGCCAGCTCGCGGACTAGCGACCACGAGCAGTACTTC. The variable domain in full, with the rest retrieved from reference TRBV18 and TRBJ2-7, is NAGVMQNPRHLVRRRGQEARLRCSPMKGHSHVYWYRQLPEEGLKFMVYLQKENIIDESGMPKERFSAEFPKEGPSILRIQQVVRGDSAAYFCASSRTSDHEQYFGPGTRLTVT.

This clonotype was seen repeatedly, ten times or more. V and J are TRBV2 and TRBJ2-5; 8 bases align to TRBD2. The CDR3 sequence is 13 residues long. Germline CDR1 SNHLY, CDR2 FYNNEI. V lost 8 bases and J lost 5; bases outside the gene matches: 7. CDR3 amino acids: CASLSGAGETQYF. CDR3 DNA: TGTGCCAGCCTTAGCGGGGCGGGGGAGACCCAGTACTTC.

The chain combines TRBV5-1 with TRBJ2-5; D is unresolved. Germline V lookup: CDR1 SGHRS, CDR2 YFSETQ. The V end lost 2 bases, the J end lost 4 bases, and 6 bases lay between the germline ends. This CDR3 contains 12 residues. CDR3 protein: CASSLMRETQYF. In DNA, the CDR3 is TGCGCCAGCAGCTTAATGAGAGAGACCCAGTACTTC.

The table lists this clonotype with many counts. CDR3: CSAGGLAGGKETQYF. In DNA form, the CDR3 reads TGCAGTGCCGGGGGACTAGCGGGGGGGAAAGAGACCCAGTACTTC. The chain joins TRBV20-1 to TRBJ2-5, with 16 bases matching TRBD2. CDR1 DFQATT and CDR2 SNEGSKA come from the germline V gene (reference sequence). The CDR3 is made up of 15 amino acids. The junction had 4 bases not matched to a gene; V was cut back by 6 bases and J by 3 bases.

Details on this clonotype: Given the absence of the conserved phenylalanine or tryptophan at the CDR3 end, a read error is likely. The chain employs TRBV19 and TRBJ2-5; D gene uncertain. Trimming removed 3 bases at V and 2 bases at J, with 10 bases between. This CDR3 has 14 amino acids. Per germline, CDR1 LNHDA and CDR2 SQIVND (reference sequence). The CDR3 region is CASSMAELQETQYL. The CDR3 DNA follows: TGTGCCAGTAGTATGGCAGAGCTGCAAGAGACCCAGTACCTC.

This chain uses TRBV10-3 with TRBJ1-6; 11 positions agree with TRBD1. Trimming cost V 10 bases and J 6 bases; bases outside gene matches: 8. CDR1 is ENHRY and CDR2 is SYGVKD in the germline V gene. CDR3 size: 15 residues. CDR3 DNA: TGTGCCACGACTCGGACAGGGGGCCGTAATTCACCCCTCCACTTT. This translates into CATTRTGGRNSPLHF.

The rearrangement uses TRBV19 and TRBJ2-1; D uncertain. Germline values: CDR1 LNHDA, CDR2 SQIVND (reference sequence). V lost 4 bases, J lost 8 bases, and 24 bases lay in between. CDR3 length: 17 amino acids. The CDR3 spells CASSTPYGVGKDHEQFF. The CDR3 bases are TGTGCCAGTAGTACGCCTTACGGTGTTGGCAAAGATCATGAGCAGTTCTTC. Full variable domain (missing parts from reference TRBV19 and TRBJ2-1): DGGITQSPKYLFRKEGQNVTLSCEQNLNHDAMYWYRQDPGQGLRLIYYSQIVNDFQKGDIAEGYSVSREKKESFPLTVTSAQKNPTAFYLCASSTPYGVGKDHEQFFGPGTRLTVL.

The table lists this clonotype with many counts. The V and J genes are TRBV15 and TRBJ2-7; maybe TRBD1 (5 bases). The length of the CDR3 is 13 residues. Trimming shortened V by 0 bases and J by 6 bases, and 9 bases separated the two germline ends. Germline assignment: CDR1 LNHNV and CDR2 YYDKDF (reference sequence). The CDR3 reads CATSREDIGEQYF. The CDR3 DNA is TGTGCCACCAGCAGAGAGGACATTGGCGAGCAGTACTTC.

Points on this clonotype: Just one base apart from a much larger clone, this may be a read error. The gene calls are TRBV30 and TRBJ1-1, with D unresolved. This CDR3 is 12 amino acids long. V lost 2 bases, J lost 6 bases, and 10 bases lay in between. CDR1 is GTSNPN and CDR2 is SVGIG in the germline V gene (reference sequence). CDR3: CAWSLGSSEAFF. For the CDR3, the DNA is TGTGCCTGGAGTTTGGGGTCGTCTGAAGCTTTCTTT.

The table lists this clonotype with a few counts. In nucleotides, the CDR3 is TGTGCCAGCGAAGCGACAGCTCCCCATGAGCAGTTCTTC. Translating gives CASEATAPHEQFF. This chain joins TRBV6-2 or TRBV6-3 and TRBJ2-1; a weak D match, TRBD1 (5 bases). Germline V gene sequence: CDR1 MNHEY, CDR2 SVGEGT. This CDR3 is built from 13 residues. V was pared by 8 bases and J by 8 bases, with 16 bases between.

This clonotype was detected ten times or more. The chain carries TRBV20-1 and TRBJ2-1; TRBD2 aligns across 10 bases. The CDR3 consists of 14 residues. Germline CDR1 and CDR2: DFQATT and SNEGSKA (reference sequence). V was clipped by 1 base and J by 7 bases; unmatched bases: 4. Here the CDR3 reads CSARVSGGANEQFF. The CDR3 DNA reads as TGCAGTGCTAGAGTCAGCGGGGGGGCGAATGAGCAGTTCTTC.

This clonotype occurred many times. The chain links TRBV24-1 to TRBJ2-2; the D gene is possibly TRBD2 (6 bases). V gave up 2 bases and J gave up 2 bases, with 8 bases separating them. The CDR3 is 15 residues long. Germline V gives CDR1 KGHDR, CDR2 SFDVKD. For the CDR3, the DNA is TGTGCCACCAGTGATTGGCGGGACAACACCGGGGAGCTGTTTTTT. Protein sequence: CATSDWRDNTGELFF.

In this sample, this clonotype turned up once. The rearrangement links TRBV7-2 to TRBJ2-1; D not resolved. Germline V gene sequence: CDR1 SGHTA, CDR2 FQGNSA. CDR3 length: 16 residues. V was trimmed by 0 bases and J by 2 bases, leaving 11 bases between them. The DNA of the CDR3 is TGTGCCAGCAGCTTAGCGTTTGTTGTCCCCTACAATGAGCAGTTCTTC. Amino acid sequence: CASSLAFVVPYNEQFF.

The rearrangement joins TRBV18 to TRBJ2-7, with D unclear. CDR1 is KGHSH and CDR2 is LQKENI in the germline V gene. The CDR3 spans 14 residues. Trimming removed 5 bases at V and 3 bases at J, with 14 bases between. The CDR3 spells CASSSELTLYEQYF. The CDR3 DNA reads TGTGCCAGCTCATCTGAACTAACCCTCTACGAGCAGTACTTC.